These 12 T cell receptor beta chains share one sample of origin, sequenced in a study of blood T cell repertoires in COVID-19. The protocol was immunoSEQ multiplex PCR, while the TCRdb copy is restricted to in-frame clones and leaves out a portion. Of fewer than 80,000 clones in the sample, about 80% were seen once. Material: peripheral blood. Receptors originate from a human donor in a cohort sampled during active COVID-19.

CDR3 DNA sequence: TGTGCCAGCAGCTTGGGTGGGGCCCTATCCTACGAGCAGTACTTC. Residues: CASSLGGALSYEQYF. The V call is TRBV5-8, the J call TRBJ2-7, with D possibly TRBD1 on 5 matching bases. CDR1 and CDR2 from the germline V gene are SGHTS and YDEGEE. V dropped 0 bases and J dropped 1 base, with 11 bases sitting between them. CDR3 length: 15 amino acids.

The chain uses TRBV7-8 and TRBJ2-1; 7 bases agree with TRBD2. The germline V gene has CDR1 SGHVS and CDR2 FQNEAQ. The J segment lost 12 bases and the V segment lost 3 bases, leaving 8 bases of the junction unmatched. The CDR3 is made up of 13 amino acids. The CDR3 loop is CASSFGRTSVQFF. The CDR3 DNA reads TGTGCCAGCAGCTTCGGGAGGACTTCCGTGCAGTTCTTC.

The rearrangement links TRBV10-2 to TRBJ2-3; 9 nucleotides match TRBD2. Germline V lookup: CDR1 WSHSY, CDR2 SAAADI. This CDR3 region has 17 residues. Trimming removed 0 bases from V and 4 bases from J; junction bases left unmatched: 8. The CDR3 reads CASSESVSGSVADTQYF. CDR3 sequence (DNA): TGCGCCAGCAGTGAGTCTGTTAGCGGGAGTGTAGCAGATACGCAGTATTTT.

The chain couples TRBV6-1 to TRBJ1-4, with a tentative D call TRBD1 (6 bases). Germline lookup yields CDR1 MNHNS and CDR2 SASEGT. The CDR3 sequence is 14 residues long. V lost 3 bases and J lost 5, with 10 bases in between. This chain's CDR3 is CASSDADRNEKLFF. In DNA, the CDR3 is TGTGCCAGCAGTGATGCGGACAGAAATGAAAAACTGTTTTTT.

This clone has a single count. The chain uses TRBV6-2 or TRBV6-3 and TRBJ2-7, with TRBD2 as a possible D gene (5 bases). Germline V gene lookup returns CDR1 MNHEY and CDR2 SVGEGT. V gave up 2 bases and J gave up 4 bases, with 12 bases separating them. The CDR3 totals 14 residues. CDR3 sequence: CASSYMGEAYEQYF. The CDR3, as DNA: TGTGCCAGCAGTTACATGGGAGAAGCATACGAGCAGTACTTC.

This clone came up a few times. The chain links TRBV20-1 to TRBJ1-1; D not certain. CDR1 DFQATT and CDR2 SNEGSKA come from the germline V gene (reference sequence). Trimming pared 5 bases from V and 8 bases from J, leaving 9 bases between. The CDR3 loop spans 10 amino acids. The CDR3 coding sequence is TGCAGTGCTGGGCGCAAGGAAGCTTTCTTT. It encodes CSAGRKEAFF.

V and J are TRBV3-1 (or the pseudogene TRBV3-2) and TRBJ2-6, with D possibly being TRBD1 (6 bases). This CDR3 is 15 amino acids long. Deletions cut 7 bases from V and 3 bases from J, with 13 bases between. Per germline, CDR1 LGHDT and CDR2 YNNKEL (reference sequence). The CDR3 region is CASNSGVGGANVLTF. The CDR3 bases are TGTGCCAGCAATTCAGGGGTAGGTGGGGCCAACGTCCTGACTTTC.

The genes are TRBV25-1 and TRBJ1-3; weak D call: TRBD1 (5 bases). CDR1 is MGHDK, CDR2 SYGVNS, per germline. The V gene lost 8 bases and the J gene lost 1 base, with 6 bases spanning the gap. The CDR3 runs to 12 residues. The CDR3: CASQGSGNTIYF. CDR3 in DNA: TGTGCCAGCCAGGGATCTGGAAACACCATATATTTT.

The V gene is TRBV6-5, the J gene TRBJ1-5; D unresolved. CDR3 length: 14 amino acids. Germline CDR1 and CDR2: MNHEY and SVGAGI. The ends were cut back, 0 bases at V and 9 bases at J, with 12 bases in the middle. The CDR3 protein is CASSYSNGAGPQHF. CDR3 nucleotide sequence: TGTGCCAGCAGTTACTCGAACGGCGCAGGGCCCCAGCATTTT.

The V call is TRBV4-3, the J call TRBJ2-3, with 8 nucleotides matching TRBD1. The CDR3 loop spans 14 amino acids. Germline CDR1 and CDR2: LGHNA and YSLEER. The junction had 5 bases not matched to a gene; V was cut back by 3 bases and J by 6 bases. Here the CDR3 DNA reads TGCGCCAGCAGCCAGGGACAGGCTCGGGATACGCAGTATTTT. Its translation is CASSQGQARDTQYF.

The V call is TRBV7-3, the J call TRBJ2-7; possible D gene TRBD1, 5 bases. Looked up from germline, CDR1 is SGHTA and CDR2 is FQGTGA. The V and J ends lost 5 bases and 2 bases respectively, with 13 bases between them. The CDR3 is 14 amino acids. The CDR3 protein is CASSPLGAAYEQYF. The CDR3 nucleotides read TGTGCCAGCAGCCCGCTTGGGGCCGCCTACGAGCAGTACTTC.

This rearrangement joins TRBV19 to TRBJ1-4, with D unresolved. V was cut by 6 bases and J by 1 base, with 12 bases left in between. This CDR3 spans 15 amino acids. Germline CDR1 is LNHDA and CDR2 is SQIVND (reference sequence). The CDR3 nucleotides are TGTGCCAGTAGACCCTCGGGGAGAACTAATGAAAAACTGTTTTTT. Protein sequence: CASRPSGRTNEKLFF.